This record concerns one T cell receptor (beta chain) sequence. The data stem from a study of blood T cell repertoires in COVID-19. Overall study context: From the United States, Italy and Spain came samples of acute and convalescent COVID-19.

Germline V gene sequence: CDR1 MGHRA, CDR2 YSYEKL. V lost 1 base and J lost 7; bases outside the gene matches: 15. The CDR3 totals 18 residues. Measured with immunoSEQ multiplex PCR; TCRdb has only the in-frame clones, and not every one. This sample yields around 240,000 clones, of which 70% to 90% are seen a single time; approximately 2% belongs to the top ten. This clonotype was sampled from a woman aged 45-60 years who had recovered from COVID-19. The chain recombines TRBV4-1 with TRBJ2-1; 8 bases are a match to TRBD2. Sequenced material: PBMCs or T cells enriched from blood (not recorded which). The CDR3 DNA reads TGCGCCAGCAGCCAAGCCCAGCGGGGGTTCAGAAGTGGAAATGAGCAGTTCTTC. Residues: CASSQAQRGFRSGNEQFF.